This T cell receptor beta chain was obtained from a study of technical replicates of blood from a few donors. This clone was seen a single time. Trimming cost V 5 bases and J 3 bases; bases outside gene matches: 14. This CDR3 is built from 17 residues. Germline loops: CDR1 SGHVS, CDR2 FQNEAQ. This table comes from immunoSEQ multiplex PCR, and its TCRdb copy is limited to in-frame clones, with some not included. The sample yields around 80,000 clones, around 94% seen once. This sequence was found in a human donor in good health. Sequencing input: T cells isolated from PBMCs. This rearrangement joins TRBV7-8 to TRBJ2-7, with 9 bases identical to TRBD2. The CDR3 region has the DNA TGTGCCAGCAGCCATCCTGTACGACTAGCGGAGAACTACGAGCAGTACTTC. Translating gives CASSHPVRLAENYEQYF.